The 18 T cell receptor beta chains given below trace back to one sample, sequenced in a study of graft-versus-host responses after intestinal transplantation. Profiling relied on immunoSEQ multiplex PCR, and the TCRdb table lists in-frame clones only, not all of them. The sample carries about 47,000 clones, approximately 95% recorded once. This specimen consisted of PBMCs, obtained 786 days after a first intestinal transplant, on the day of a second. These TCRs come from a human patient who received an intestinal transplant, so some T cells may come from the graft donor.

V is TRBV5-1 and J is TRBJ2-3; 10 bases are a match to TRBD2. Germline V gene lookup returns CDR1 SGHRS and CDR2 YFSETQ. V shed 4 bases and J 5 bases; nucleotides not matched to a gene: 7. The CDR3 loop spans 15 amino acids. The chain's CDR3 is CASSLYSGGLDTQYF. DNA of the CDR3: TGCGCCAGCAGCCTTTATAGCGGGGGGCTAGATACGCAGTATTTT.

A single count supports this clone. The chain has TRBV29-1 and TRBJ1-1; TRBD1 agrees at 7 bases. CDR1 is SQVTM and CDR2 is ANQGSEA in the germline V gene. The CDR3 runs 12 residues. Losses at the gene ends were 4 bases for V and 4 bases for J; bases not matched to a gene: 3. Written as DNA, the CDR3 is TGCAGCGTTGCAGGGGGGACCACTGAAGCTTTCTTT. Protein sequence: CSVAGGTTEAFF.

The chain carries TRBV7-8 and TRBJ2-2, with D uncertain. CDR1 is SGHVS, CDR2 FQNEAQ, per germline. V lost 2 bases, J lost 4 bases, and 14 bases lay in between. The CDR3 has 16 amino acids. The DNA of the CDR3 is TGTGCCAGCAGCTTATCAGCCAGAATAGCCACCGGGGAGCTGTTTTTT. Amino acid sequence: CASSLSARIATGELFF.

This clone was observed a handful of times. This chain links TRBV6-5 with TRBJ2-1; 14 bases line up with TRBD2. V lost 5 bases, J lost 8 bases, and 5 bases stayed unmatched. CDR3 length: 15 residues. CDR1 is MNHEY, CDR2 SVGAGI, per germline. CDR3 bases: TGTGCCAGCAGTGTCGGGACTAGCGGGAGTTATGAGCAGTTCTTC. Its translation is CASSVGTSGSYEQFF.

About this clone itself: The junction and the germline gene differ at one end; a read error may be behind it. The same CDR3 also results from other DNA sequences found in this sample. V gene TRBV7-7 combines with J gene TRBJ2-7, with 10 bases identical to TRBD1. The length of the CDR3 is 15 residues. CDR1 and CDR2 (germline): SSHAT, FNYEAQ (reference sequence). The CDR3 bases are TGTGCTAGCAGTTTAGGGACAGGGGATACCTACGAGCAGTACTTC. Encoded protein: CASSLGTGDTYEQYF.

V and J are TRBV6-5 and TRBJ2-7; D is unresolved. Per germline, CDR1 MNHEY and CDR2 SVGAGI. V lost 2 bases, J lost 0 bases, and 8 bases lay in between. The CDR3 length is 14 residues. CDR3 region: CASSYGQLSYEQYF. The CDR3 coding sequence is TGTGCCAGCAGTTACGGGCAGCTCTCCTACGAGCAGTACTTC.

This chain links TRBV13 with TRBJ1-1; D ambiguous. V shed 2 bases and J shed 0 bases, with 19 bases lying between them. Germline V gene data show CDR1 as PRHDT and CDR2 as FYEKMQ (reference sequence). CDR3 length: 18 amino acids. CDR3 nucleotides: TGTGCCAGCAGCTTAACCCTCTCGGTGAAAGCAATGAACACTGAAGCTTTCTTT. Translated: CASSLTLSVKAMNTEAFF. The variable domain in full, completed from reference TRBV13 and TRBJ1-1, reads AAGVIQSPRHLIKEKRETATLKCYPIPRHDTVYWYQQGPGQDPQFLISFYEKMQSDKGSIPDRFSAQQFSDYHSELNMSSLELGDSALYFCASSLTLSVKAMNTEAFFGQGTRLTVV.

The chain carries TRBV7-3 and TRBJ1-2; TRBD1 matches 9 bases. CDR3 size: 13 residues. The germline CDR1 and CDR2 sequences are SGHTA and FQGTGA. V lost 0 bases to trimming and J lost 7 bases; unmatched junction nucleotides: 0. CDR3 in DNA: TGTGCCAGCAGCTTAACGGGACAGGGTGGCTACACCTTC. It specifies CASSLTGQGGYTF.

The rearrangement links TRBV9 to TRBJ2-5, with 9 bases fitting TRBD2. The ends lost 6 bases at V and 5 bases at J; junction bases unmatched: 11. CDR1 is SGDLS and CDR2 is YYNGEE in the germline V gene. The CDR3 spans 15 residues. The CDR3 region has the DNA TGTGCCAGCAACCGCGTAGCGGGGGCTGGGGAGACCCAGTACTTC. Its protein product is CASNRVAGAGETQYF. Full variable domain (rest looked up from reference TRBV9 and TRBJ2-5): DSGVTQTPKHLITATGQRVTLRCSPRSGDLSVYWYQQSLDQGLQFLIQYYNGEERAKGNILERFSAQQFPDLHSELNLSSLELGDSALYFCASNRVAGAGETQYFGPGTRLLVL.

This clone showed up just once. The rearrangement uses TRBV27 and TRBJ2-5; 8 positions agree with TRBD2. This CDR3 is 14 amino acids long. Germline CDR1 MNHEY, CDR2 SMNVEV (reference sequence). V dropped 6 bases and J dropped 5; count of bases not matched to a gene: 8. The CDR3: CASSPRGAYETQYF. In DNA, the CDR3 is TGTGCCAGCAGCCCGCGGGGGGCGTATGAGACCCAGTACTTC.

J is TRBJ2-1 and V is TRBV30, with 10 bases matching TRBD1. This CDR3 spans 14 amino acids. CDR1 is GTSNPN, CDR2 SVGIG, per germline (reference sequence). Germline trimming cut 5 bases from V and 4 bases from J; bases unmatched to any gene: 5. The CDR3 region has the DNA TGTGCCTGGGGGGACAGGGGCTATTACAATGAGCAGTTCTTC. Translation: CAWGDRGYYNEQFF.

J is TRBJ1-3 and V is TRBV5-1, with 7 bases fitting TRBD1. Germline lookup yields CDR1 SGHRS and CDR2 YFSETQ. CDR3 length: 16 residues. V was clipped by 0 bases and J by 0 bases; unmatched bases: 3. The CDR3 nucleotides are TGCGCCAGCAGCTTGGACCGGGACAGCTCTGGAAACACCATATATTTT. Translating gives CASSLDRDSSGNTIYF.

This chain uses TRBV5-1 with TRBJ2-3; 10 bases line up with TRBD2. Germline values: CDR1 SGHRS, CDR2 YFSETQ. This CDR3 spans 18 amino acids. V shed 0 bases and J 2 bases; nucleotides not matched to a gene: 9. Here the CDR3 DNA reads TGCGCCAGCAGCTTGGCCAAGTTAGCGGGGGGTCCCACAGATACGCAGTATTTT. It yields the protein CASSLAKLAGGPTDTQYF. Filled out from reference TRBV5-1 and TRBJ2-3, the complete variable domain reads KAGVTQTPRYLIKTRGQQVTLSCSPISGHRSVSWYQQTPGQGLQFLFEYFSETQRNKGNFPGRFSGRQFSNSRSEMNVSTLELGDSALYLCASSLAKLAGGPTDTQYFGPGTRLTVL.

The chain recombines TRBV15 with TRBJ1-2; D may be TRBD1 (6 bases). V lost 0 bases to trimming and J lost 8 bases, with 16 bases between them. CDR1 LNHNV and CDR2 YYDKDF come from the germline V gene (reference sequence). This CDR3 has 15 residues. CDR3 amino acids: CATSRDLGGARGYTF. The CDR3 nucleotides read TGTGCCACCAGCAGAGATCTGGGGGGGGCGCGGGGCTACACCTTC. The variable domain in full, completed from reference TRBV15 and TRBJ1-2, reads DAMVIQNPRYQVTQFGKPVTLSCSQTLNHNVMYWYQQKSSQAPKLLFHYYDKDFNNEADTPDNFQSRRPNTSFCFLDIRSPGLGDTAMYLCATSRDLGGARGYTFGSGTRLTVV.

The chain is built from TRBV7-9 and TRBJ2-2, with TRBD2 identical over 11 bases. The germline V gene encodes CDR1 SEHNR and CDR2 FQNEAQ (reference sequence). V lost 3 bases and J lost 2; bases outside the gene matches: 2. The CDR3 has 16 amino acids. CDR3 protein: CASSFSGRANTGELFF. The CDR3 DNA follows: TGTGCCAGCAGCTTTAGCGGGAGGGCCAACACCGGGGAGCTGTTTTTT.

The CDR3 bases are TGTGCCAGTAGTGGGTCCGGACCCAACAAGGGTTTCTTT. Amino acid sequence: CASSGSGPNKGFF. The chain joins TRBV19 to TRBJ1-1; no definite D call. The CDR3 is 13 residues long. Trimming stripped 5 bases from V and 13 bases from J, with 20 bases between. In germline, CDR1 is LNHDA, CDR2 SQIVND (reference sequence).

Points on this clone: The sample carries other DNA sequences with the same CDR3. This chain connects TRBV11-3 to TRBJ2-1; either TRBD1 or TRBD2 may supply D (5 bases each). The germline CDR1 and CDR2 sequences are SGHNT and YENEEA. The CDR3 has 17 residues. V shed 1 base and J shed 8 bases, with 21 bases lying between them. The CDR3 nucleotides are TGTGCCAGCAGCTTAGGAAGAGGGACCGATACCGTGGATGAGCAGTTCTTC. Translating gives CASSLGRGTDTVDEQFF.

The chain joins TRBV6-1 to TRBJ2-7; D might be TRBD1 or TRBD2, each matching 5 bases. The CDR3 length is 13 residues. Germline assignment: CDR1 MNHNS and CDR2 SASEGT. V was pared by 8 bases and J by 2 bases, with 13 bases between. DNA for the CDR3: TGTGCCAGCCCGCCTGGGGACGCCTACGAGCAGTACTTC. It specifies CASPPGDAYEQYF.